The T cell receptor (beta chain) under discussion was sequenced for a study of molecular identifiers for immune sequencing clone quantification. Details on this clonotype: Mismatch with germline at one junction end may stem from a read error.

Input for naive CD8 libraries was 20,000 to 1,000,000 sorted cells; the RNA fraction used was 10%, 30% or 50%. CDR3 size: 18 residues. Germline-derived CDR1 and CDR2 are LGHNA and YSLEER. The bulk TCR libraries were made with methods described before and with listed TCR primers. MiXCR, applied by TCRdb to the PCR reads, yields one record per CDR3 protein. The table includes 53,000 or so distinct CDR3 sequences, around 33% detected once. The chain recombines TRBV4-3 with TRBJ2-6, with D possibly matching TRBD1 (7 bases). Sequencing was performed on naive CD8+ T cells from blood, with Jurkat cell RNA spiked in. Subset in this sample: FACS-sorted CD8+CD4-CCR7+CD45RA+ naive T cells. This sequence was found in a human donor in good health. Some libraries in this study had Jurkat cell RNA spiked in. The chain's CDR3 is CASSQEWQGGSGANVPTF. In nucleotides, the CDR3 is TGCGCCAGCAGCCAAGAATGGCAGGGGGGCTCTGGGGCCAACGTCCCGACTTTC.